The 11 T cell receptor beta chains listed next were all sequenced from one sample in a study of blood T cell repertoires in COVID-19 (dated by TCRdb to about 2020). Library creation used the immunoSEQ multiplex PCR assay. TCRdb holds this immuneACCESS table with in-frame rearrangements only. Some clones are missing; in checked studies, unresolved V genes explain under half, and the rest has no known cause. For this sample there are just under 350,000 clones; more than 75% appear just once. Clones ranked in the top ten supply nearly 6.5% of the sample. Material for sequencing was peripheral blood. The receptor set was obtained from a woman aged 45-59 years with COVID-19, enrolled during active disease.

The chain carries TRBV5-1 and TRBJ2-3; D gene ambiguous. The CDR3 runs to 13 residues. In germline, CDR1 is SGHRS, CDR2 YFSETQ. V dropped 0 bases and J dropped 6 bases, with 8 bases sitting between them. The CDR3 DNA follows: TGCGCCAGCAGCTTGGAAGCTTCGGATACGCAGTATTTT. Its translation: CASSLEASDTQYF.

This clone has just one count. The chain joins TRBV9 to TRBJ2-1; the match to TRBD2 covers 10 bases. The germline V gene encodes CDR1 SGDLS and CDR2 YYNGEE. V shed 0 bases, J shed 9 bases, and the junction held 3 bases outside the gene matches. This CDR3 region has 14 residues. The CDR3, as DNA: TGTGCCAGCAGCGTAGGGACTAGCGGAGGTGAGCAGTTCTTC. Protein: CASSVGTSGGEQFF.

The CDR3 region has the DNA TGTGCCAGCAGCTCCACTCAGGGGTTTTTCTCCGATATGAACACTGAAGCTTTCTTT. This sequence encodes CASSSTQGFFSDMNTEAFF. V is TRBV7-9 and J is TRBJ1-1, with TRBD1 as a possible D gene (6 bases). The V gene lost 4 bases and the J gene lost 0 bases, with 24 bases spanning the gap. Germline V gives CDR1 SEHNR, CDR2 FQNEAQ (reference sequence). The CDR3 is 19 amino acids.

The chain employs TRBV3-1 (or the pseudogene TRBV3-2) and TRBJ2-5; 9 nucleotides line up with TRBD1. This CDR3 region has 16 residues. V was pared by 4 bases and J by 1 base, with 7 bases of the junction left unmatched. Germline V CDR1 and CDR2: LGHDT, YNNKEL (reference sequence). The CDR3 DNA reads TGTGCCAGCAGCCGGGAGACAGGGGGTCGCCAAGAGACCCAGTACTTC. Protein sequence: CASSRETGGRQETQYF.

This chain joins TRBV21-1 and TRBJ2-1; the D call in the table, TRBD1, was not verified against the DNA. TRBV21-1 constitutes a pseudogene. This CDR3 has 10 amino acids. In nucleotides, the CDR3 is TGTGCCAGCAGCAAAGCGCGTCAGGTCTTC. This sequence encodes CASSKARQVF.

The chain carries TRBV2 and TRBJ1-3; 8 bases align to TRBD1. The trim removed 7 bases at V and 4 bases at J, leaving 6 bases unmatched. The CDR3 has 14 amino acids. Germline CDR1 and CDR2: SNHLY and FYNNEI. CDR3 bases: TGTGCCAGCACCCAGGGGGCGGAAGGAAACACCATATATTTT. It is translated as CASTQGAEGNTIYF.

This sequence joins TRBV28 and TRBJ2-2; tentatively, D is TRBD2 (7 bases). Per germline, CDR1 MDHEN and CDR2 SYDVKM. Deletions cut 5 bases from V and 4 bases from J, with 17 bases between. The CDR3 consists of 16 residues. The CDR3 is CASSTRLGGATGELFF. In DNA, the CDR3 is TGTGCCAGCAGTACCCGGTTAGGGGGGGCCACCGGGGAGCTGTTTTTT.

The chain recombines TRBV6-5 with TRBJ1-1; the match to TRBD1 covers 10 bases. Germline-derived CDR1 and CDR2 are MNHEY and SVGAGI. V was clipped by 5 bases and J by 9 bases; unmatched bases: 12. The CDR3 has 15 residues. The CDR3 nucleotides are TGTGCCAGCAGTCGTTCGCCGGGACAGGGGACGAAAGCTTTCTTT. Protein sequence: CASSRSPGQGTKAFF.

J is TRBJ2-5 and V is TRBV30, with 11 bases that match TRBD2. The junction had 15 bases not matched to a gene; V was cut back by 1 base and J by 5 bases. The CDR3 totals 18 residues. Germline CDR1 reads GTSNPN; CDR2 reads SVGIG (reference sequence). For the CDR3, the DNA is TGTGCCTGGAGTGGCGGGACTTTAGCGGGAGGGCGCTACGAGACCCAGTACTTC. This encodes CAWSGGTLAGGRYETQYF.

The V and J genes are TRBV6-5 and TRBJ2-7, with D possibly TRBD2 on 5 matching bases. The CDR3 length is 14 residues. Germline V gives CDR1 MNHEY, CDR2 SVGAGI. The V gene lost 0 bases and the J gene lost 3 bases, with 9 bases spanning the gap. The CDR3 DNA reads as TGTGCCAGCAGTTACTCAGGGAGACACTACGAGCAGTACTTC. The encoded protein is CASSYSGRHYEQYF.

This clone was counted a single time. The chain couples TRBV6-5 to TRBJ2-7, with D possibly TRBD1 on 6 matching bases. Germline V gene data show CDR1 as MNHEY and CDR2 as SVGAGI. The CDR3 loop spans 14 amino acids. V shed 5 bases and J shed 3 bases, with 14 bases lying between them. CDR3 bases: TGTGCCAGCAGTCCCGACAGGAGAGTCTACGAGCAGTACTTC. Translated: CASSPDRRVYEQYF.